Listed here are 18 T cell receptor beta chains from one sample, sequenced in a study of response to subunit inactivated influenza vaccine. TCRdb re-analysed the RT-PCR reads in MiXCR, keeping a single row per CDR3 protein. Here the sample spans about 610,000 distinct CDR3 sequences, 14% being singletons. The sequences come from PBMCs from blood, collected less than 13 days after vaccination. The receptors come from a man aged 45-65 years who received an inactivated influenza vaccine.

This clonotype was recorded at least ten times. The chain recombines TRBV3-1 with TRBJ2-5; possibly TRBD1 or TRBD2 for D (5 bases each). Germline V lookup: CDR1 LGHDT, CDR2 YNNKEL (reference sequence). V lost 4 bases, J lost 5 bases, and 20 bases lay in between. CDR3 length: 16 amino acids. CDR3 bases: TGTGCCAGCAGCCGAATGTCGGTCGGGGCGCGGGAGACCCAGTACTTC. Translating gives CASSRMSVGARETQYF.

The table lists this clonotype with a few counts. This sequence joins TRBV18 and TRBJ2-7; possible D gene TRBD2, 5 bases. Per germline, CDR1 KGHSH and CDR2 LQKENI. V was clipped by 8 bases and J by 5 bases, with 16 bases between them. This CDR3 region has 13 residues. The DNA for the CDR3 is TGTGCCAGCCAAATCGGTGGGGAGAACGAGCAGTACTTC. Protein: CASQIGGENEQYF. The entire variable domain, with the rest obtained from reference TRBV18 and TRBJ2-7, is as follows: NAGVMQNPRHLVRRRGQEARLRCSPMKGHSHVYWYRQLPEEGLKFMVYLQKENIIDESGMPKERFSAEFPKEGPSILRIQQVVRGDSAAYFCASQIGGENEQYFGPGTRLTVT.

This clonotype has more than one count but fewer than ten. The CDR3 is CASSLRDIRPQHF. The CDR3, as DNA: TGTGCCAGTAGTCTCCGCGACATTAGGCCCCAGCATTTT. This rearrangement joins TRBV19 to TRBJ1-5; unclear D gene. Germline V gene lookup returns CDR1 LNHDA and CDR2 SQIVND (reference sequence). V lost 5 bases and J 9 bases, leaving 14 bases between the germline ends. The CDR3 spans 13 residues.

V usage is TRBV12-3 or TRBV12-4 and J usage is TRBJ2-7, with unresolved D. The CDR3 is 12 amino acids. Trimming pared 3 bases from V and 3 bases from J, leaving 6 bases between. This CDR3 is CASSFDIYEQYF. CDR3 nucleotide sequence: TGTGCCAGCAGTTTCGACATCTACGAGCAGTACTTC.

The genes are TRBV7-2 and TRBJ1-1; D gene unclear. The CDR3 loop spans 15 amino acids. V was trimmed by 5 bases and J by 6 bases, leaving 19 bases between them. The germline V gene encodes CDR1 SGHTA and CDR2 FQGNSA. The CDR3 DNA follows: TGTGCCAGCAGCCCCCGTTTGGGCGGGAGCCCTGAAGCTTTCTTT. Residues: CASSPRLGGSPEAFF.

V is TRBV20-1 and J is TRBJ2-3, with D possibly being TRBD1 or TRBD2 (5 bases each). In germline, CDR1 is DFQATT, CDR2 SNEGSKA (reference sequence). The CDR3 totals 14 residues. V lost 6 bases, J lost 0 bases, and 13 bases lay in between. The CDR3 bases are TGCAGTGCCCATGGGACCGATAGCACAGATACGCAGTATTTT. Translated: CSAHGTDSTDTQYF.

This clonotype came up a few times. The chain couples TRBV28 to TRBJ1-2; 7 bases line up with TRBD1. The V and J ends lost 6 bases and 0 bases, in that order; junction bases with no gene match: 7. CDR3 length: 15 amino acids. Germline CDR1 is MDHEN and CDR2 is SYDVKM. In nucleotides, the CDR3 is TGTGCCAGCAGCCGACTAGGGGGCTCTAACTATGGCTACACCTTC. It translates to CASSRLGGSNYGYTF.

The rearrangement uses TRBV11-2 and TRBJ2-1; D possibly corresponds to TRBD1 (5 bases). This CDR3 spans 13 amino acids. Per germline, CDR1 SGHAT and CDR2 FQNNGV. The V end was cut by 3 bases, the J end by 9 bases, with 12 bases between. The CDR3 sequence is CASSFFRGSEQFF. CDR3 coding DNA: TGTGCCAGCAGCTTTTTTAGGGGCAGTGAGCAGTTCTTC.

The CDR3 region has the DNA TGTGCCAGCAGTATCATTGAACAGGGGACCGGGGAGCTGTTTTTT. This encodes CASSIIEQGTGELFF. This rearrangement joins TRBV6-1 to TRBJ2-2, with 7 bases fitting TRBD1. Germline loops: CDR1 MNHNS, CDR2 SASEGT. This CDR3 has 15 amino acids. The V segment lost 5 bases and the J segment 5 bases; nucleotides outside the gene matches: 8.

This chain connects TRBV14 to TRBJ2-7; 9 nucleotides agree with TRBD2. The CDR3 is 17 amino acids. After removal of 2 bases from V and 1 base from J, the junction contained 9 bases not matched to a gene. Germline V gene data show CDR1 as SGHDN and CDR2 as FVKESK. The chain's CDR3 is CASSQRGIAGVSYEQYF. The CDR3, as DNA: TGTGCCAGCAGCCAAAGGGGGATAGCGGGAGTTTCCTACGAGCAGTACTTC.

CDR3 region: CASSMLGGPSYEQYF. The CDR3 bases are TGTGCCAGCAGCATGCTCGGCGGTCCCTCCTACGAGCAGTACTTC. The chain links TRBV5-5 to TRBJ2-7; no clear D gene. Trimming stripped 4 bases from V and 0 bases from J, with 14 bases between. The CDR3 length is 15 residues. From germline, CDR1 is SGHKS and CDR2 YYEKEE (reference sequence).

V and J are TRBV29-1 and TRBJ2-3; D tentatively fits TRBD1 or TRBD2 (7 bases each). CDR3 length equals 13 residues. Germline lookup yields CDR1 SQVTM and CDR2 ANQGSEA. Trimming shortened V by 5 bases and J by 4 bases, and 13 bases separated the two germline ends. The CDR3 here is CSVREGAADTQYF. CDR3 nucleotide sequence: TGCAGCGTTAGGGAGGGGGCGGCAGATACGCAGTATTTT.

The chain is built from TRBV6-1 and TRBJ1-1; no clear D. V was clipped by 3 bases and J by 14 bases, with 22 bases between them. Germline CDR1 is MNHNS and CDR2 is SASEGT. The CDR3 has 14 residues. CDR3 region: CASSESTWGEEAFF. The CDR3 DNA reads as TGTGCCAGCAGTGAGTCGACATGGGGTGAAGAGGCGTTCTTT.

This clonotype was counted between two and nine times. V and J are TRBV20-1 and TRBJ1-6; no definite D call. This CDR3 is 15 amino acids long. Germline V gene sequence: CDR1 DFQATT, CDR2 SNEGSKA (reference sequence). V lost 1 base and J lost 6, with 13 bases in between. The CDR3: CSARVGSSSNSPLHF. As DNA, the CDR3 is TGCAGTGCTAGAGTCGGGTCCAGCTCTAATTCACCCCTCCACTTT.

The genes are TRBV18 and TRBJ2-5; TRBD2 matches 8 bases. V shed 1 base and J 3 bases; nucleotides not matched to a gene: 1. The CDR3 spans 14 residues. CDR1 KGHSH and CDR2 LQKENI come from the germline V gene. Here the CDR3 reads CASSPLLAEETQYF. In nucleotides, the CDR3 is TGTGCCAGCTCACCACTACTAGCGGAAGAGACCCAGTACTTC.

There are a few counts of this clonotype. This rearrangement joins TRBV20-1 to TRBJ1-5; tentatively, D is TRBD1 (5 bases). Trimming took 2 bases from V and 7 from J, leaving 15 bases between them. Germline-derived CDR1 and CDR2 are DFQATT and SNEGSKA (reference sequence). The CDR3 sequence is 14 residues long. The CDR3 DNA reads as TGCAGTGCTAGACCCTCGGGGGGGAAGCAGCCCCAGCATTTT. This gives the protein CSARPSGGKQPQHF.

This clonotype was counted between two and nine times. The chain is built from TRBV20-1 and TRBJ1-2, with D uncertain. The ends were cut back, 6 bases at V and 4 bases at J, with 15 bases in the middle. Per germline, CDR1 DFQATT and CDR2 SNEGSKA (reference sequence). This CDR3 has 13 amino acids. The CDR3 region is CSATPQKSYGYTF. The CDR3 DNA reads as TGCAGTGCAACGCCGCAGAAAAGCTATGGCTACACCTTC.

The rearrangement uses TRBV20-1 and TRBJ2-7; no reliable D call. V lost 3 bases, J lost 2 bases, and 11 bases lay in between. The CDR3 totals 13 residues. Germline assignment: CDR1 DFQATT and CDR2 SNEGSKA (reference sequence). For the CDR3, the DNA is TGCAGTGCTAGCTACCCGCTAACCTACGAGCAGTACTTC. Translated: CSASYPLTYEQYF.